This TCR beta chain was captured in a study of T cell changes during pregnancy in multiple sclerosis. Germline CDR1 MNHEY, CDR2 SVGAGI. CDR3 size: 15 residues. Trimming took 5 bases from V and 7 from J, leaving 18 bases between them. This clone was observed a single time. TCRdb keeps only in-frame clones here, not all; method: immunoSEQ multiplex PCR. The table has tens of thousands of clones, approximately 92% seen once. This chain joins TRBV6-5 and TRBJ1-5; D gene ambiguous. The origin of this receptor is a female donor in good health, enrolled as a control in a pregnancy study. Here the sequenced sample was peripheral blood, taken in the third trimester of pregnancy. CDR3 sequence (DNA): TGTGCCAGCAGTCTTAGTCACGAGAGGATCCAGCCCCAGCATTTT. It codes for CASSLSHERIQPQHF.